The 4 T cell receptor beta chains presented below share a single source sample, sequenced in a study of blood T cell repertoires in COVID-19. Clones were sequenced by immunoSEQ multiplex PCR, and TCRdb holds only the in-frame ones, with some missing. The repertoire holds roughly 32,000 clones, 60% to 80% seen once, with roughly 15% in the top ten. Sequences were obtained from peripheral blood. Source of these receptors: an elderly man with active or convalescent COVID-19.

The DNA for the CDR3 is TGTGCCAGCAGTTGGTGGGGCGAACTGTTTTTT. It specifies CASSWWGELFF. V gene TRBV2 combines with J gene TRBJ1-4; maybe TRBD1 (5 bases). Germline values: CDR1 SNHLY, CDR2 FYNNEI. Deletions cut 5 bases from V and 12 bases from J, with 10 bases between. This CDR3 region has 11 residues.

This chain links TRBV7-9 with TRBJ2-7; a possible D gene is TRBD2 (5 bases). The ends were cut back, 1 base at V and 2 bases at J, with 12 bases in the middle. The CDR3 is 15 amino acids. The germline V gene has CDR1 SEHNR and CDR2 FQNEAQ (reference sequence). The CDR3 here is CASSLGRTGTYEQYF. CDR3 nucleotides: TGTGCCAGCAGCTTAGGGAGGACTGGGACCTACGAGCAGTACTTC.

This clone was counted only a few times. The genes are TRBV5-6 and TRBJ1-3, with D uncertain. The V gene's germline CDR1 is SGHDT and CDR2 YYEEEE. CDR3 length: 16 residues. V lost 2 bases and J 0 bases, leaving 12 bases between the germline ends. CDR3 loop: CASSFRAGSSGNTIYF. In DNA form, the CDR3 reads TGTGCCAGCAGCTTTCGGGCGGGAAGCTCTGGAAACACCATATATTTT.

The chain joins TRBV7-2 to TRBJ2-3; TRBD2 is a possible D gene (6 bases). V lost 6 bases to trimming and J lost 2 bases, with 18 bases between them. Germline assignment: CDR1 SGHTA and CDR2 FQGNSA. The CDR3 has 16 residues. Here the CDR3 DNA reads TGTGCCAGCAGGCCCGGAGTTGCGGGGATCACAGATACGCAGTATTTT. It specifies CASRPGVAGITDTQYF.